Shown below are 5 T cell receptor beta chains from a single sample sequenced in a study of blood T cell repertoires in COVID-19. Method: immunoSEQ multiplex PCR; TCRdb's copy keeps in-frame clones and lacks some. The sample has fewer than 300,000 clones, about 88% seen once; the top ten hold 0.9% to 1%. Specimen: peripheral blood. The receptors come from a woman in her 40s who had recovered from COVID-19.

The rearrangement joins TRBV5-5 to TRBJ2-3, with 7 bases matching TRBD1. The CDR3 has 16 residues. V trimming: 4 bases; J trimming: 0 bases; junction bases outside the gene matches: 8. Germline-derived CDR1 and CDR2 are SGHKS and YYEKEE (reference sequence). DNA of the CDR3: TGTGCCAGCAGCCCGGGGACAGCCACTAGCACAGATACGCAGTATTTT. Translated: CASSPGTATSTDTQYF.

The chain employs TRBV29-1 and TRBJ1-2; D not resolved. The V end was cut by 1 base, the J end by 8 bases, with 8 bases between. CDR1 is SQVTM and CDR2 is ANQGSEA in the germline V gene. This CDR3 is 11 amino acids long. CDR3 sequence reads: CSVEVYPGYTF. The CDR3 DNA follows: TGCAGCGTTGAAGTTTATCCCGGCTACACCTTC.

The gene calls are TRBV6-5 and TRBJ2-7; 13 nucleotides match TRBD2. V shed 2 bases, J shed 7 bases, and the junction held 8 bases outside the gene matches. The CDR3 totals 16 residues. Germline CDR1 reads MNHEY; CDR2 reads SVGAGI. CDR3 loop: CASSYRTSGRPWEQYF. The CDR3 nucleotides read TGTGCCAGCAGTTACAGGACTAGCGGGAGACCGTGGGAGCAGTACTTC.

The rearrangement links TRBV5-1 to TRBJ2-5, with a possible D match to TRBD1 (7 bases). The ends were cut back, 4 bases at V and 4 bases at J, with 14 bases in the middle. Germline-derived CDR1 and CDR2 are SGHRS and YFSETQ. This CDR3 has 14 amino acids. The CDR3 spells CASSTRGVAETQYF. CDR3 in DNA: TGCGCCAGCAGCACCAGGGGGGTCGCAGAGACCCAGTACTTC. Looking up the rest from reference TRBV5-1 and TRBJ2-5 gives the full variable domain: KAGVTQTPRYLIKTRGQQVTLSCSPISGHRSVSWYQQTPGQGLQFLFEYFSETQRNKGNFPGRFSGRQFSNSRSEMNVSTLELGDSALYLCASSTRGVAETQYFGPGTRLLVL.

This clone was counted once. This chain uses TRBV3-1 (or the pseudogene TRBV3-2) with TRBJ1-1, with a tentative D call TRBD1 (5 bases). Germline V lookup: CDR1 LGHDT, CDR2 YNNKEL (reference sequence). The CDR3 sequence is 11 residues long. Trimming removed 4 bases from V and 7 bases from J, with 7 bases in between. CDR3 residues: CASSPGVEAFF. The CDR3 DNA reads as TGTGCCAGCAGCCCGGGGGTTGAAGCTTTCTTT.